The subject of this entry is one T cell receptor (beta chain). Its antigen is currently unknown. This sample was included in a study of cytomegalovirus exposure and HLA in healthy donors. Points from the study as a whole: Listed as cytomegalovirus-associated were 150 or so TCR beta chains. Per a prior analysis, the majority of TCR beta V segments were productive roughly 90% or roughly 30% of the time. Analysis performed later showed TCR beta chains linked to HLA being more clonally expanded than equally common others.

The length of the CDR3 is 13 residues. V dropped 6 bases and J dropped 2 bases, with 11 bases sitting between them. Germline assignment: CDR1 ENHRY and CDR2 SYGVKD. In the PCR, 60 Vbeta and 13 Jbeta primers were used. Methods used by the authors: There were about 80 million unique TCR beta chains by a later count, and some 12 million of them were shared. Sequencing was performed with immunoSEQ multiplex PCR; in TCRdb, only in-frame clones are kept and a portion is missing. That table gives V, J and clone size, and the DNA gave D and trimming. The data contain more than 150,000 clones, around 77% of them singletons.

The TCR originated in a woman under 40 in good health and CMV-seronegative. The rearrangement links TRBV10-3 to TRBJ2-7; D is perhaps TRBD1 (7 bases). The sample taken for sequencing was PBMCs. The CDR3 protein is CAIRQGRTYEQYF. The CDR3 DNA sequence: TGTGCCATCAGACAGGGGAGGACCTACGAGCAGTACTTC.